What follows is one T cell receptor (beta chain) and its context. The antigen is not known. This record comes from a study of PD-1 blockade in classical Hodgkin lymphoma. Study conclusions and caveats: According to reports, newly diagnosed patients had lower baseline TCR diversity than healthy donors, and relapsed/refractory patients had lower baseline TCR diversity still.

Time point meaning: cycle 4 day 1 (C4D1), after 6 weeks of nivolumab. Patients all relapsed after autologous stem cell transplantation, and there was variation in brentuximab vedotin exposure. CDR1 is SEHNR and CDR2 is FQNEAQ in the germline V gene (reference sequence). The length of the CDR3 is 13 residues. V lost 5 bases and J 5 bases, leaving 12 bases between the germline ends. Sequenced by immunoSEQ multiplex PCR; TCRdb stores in-frame clones only, minus some. The sample holds tens of thousands of clones, approximately 87% seen once. Sequencing was performed on peripheral blood mononuclear cells (PBMCs), taken before the fourth cycle of nivolumab. The V and J genes are TRBV7-9 and TRBJ1-2; D not certain. The sequence was collected from a human donor with classical Hodgkin lymphoma. CDR3 sequence reads: CASSLAARYGYTF. The DNA for the CDR3 is TGTGCCAGCAGCCTTGCCGCCCGATATGGCTACACCTTC.